This passage covers 26 T cell receptor beta chains from one sample sequenced in a study of CD8 T cells in ankylosing spondylitis. TCRdb reprocessed the 5' RACE reads with MiXCR, giving one entry per CDR3 protein. The table has 220,000 or so distinct CDR3 sequences, roughly a tenth seen once. Sequencing was performed on blood, either unsorted or a sorted T cell fraction (not recorded which). All receptors come from a male donor with ankylosing spondylitis or in good health (not recorded which).

The chain is built from TRBV12-3 or TRBV12-4 and TRBJ2-3, with a tentative D call TRBD2 (6 bases). This CDR3 is built from 14 residues. Trimming pared 6 bases from V and 0 bases from J, leaving 10 bases between. As DNA, the CDR3 is TGTGCCAGCAGCAAAGGGAGGAGCACAGATACGCAGTATTTT. Translating it yields CASSKGRSTDTQYF.

This sequence joins TRBV12-3 or TRBV12-4 and TRBJ2-3; TRBD2 aligns across 12 bases. V shed 6 bases and J 7 bases; nucleotides not matched to a gene: 8. This CDR3 is built from 15 residues. Here the CDR3 DNA reads TGTGCCAGCAGGCCGGGACTAGCGGGCGGAAATACGCAGTATTTT. This codes for CASRPGLAGGNTQYF.

This chain joins TRBV20-1 and TRBJ2-3; 8 nucleotides align to TRBD2. This CDR3 is 17 amino acids long. The junction had 10 bases not matched to a gene; V was cut back by 0 bases and J by 2 bases. The germline V gene has CDR1 DFQATT and CDR2 SNEGSKA (reference sequence). The CDR3 region is CSARDREGQTDTDTQYF. CDR3 sequence (DNA): TGCAGTGCTAGAGATCGGGAGGGCCAAACAGACACAGATACGCAGTATTTT.

As concerns this clonotype: Germline and junction disagree at one end, which may indicate a read error. The V call is TRBV10-3, the J call TRBJ2-5, with D unresolved. Germline V gives CDR1 ENHRY, CDR2 SYGVKD. There are 12 residues in the CDR3. CDR3 protein: CAFSEPRETQYF. CDR3 nucleotide sequence: TGTGCCTTCAGTGAGCCCCGAGAGACCCAGTACTTC.

The gene calls are TRBV24-1 and TRBJ2-7, with 9 bases that match TRBD1. This CDR3 comprises 15 residues. After removal of 5 bases from V and 1 base from J, the junction contained 5 bases not matched to a gene. The V gene's germline CDR1 is KGHDR and CDR2 SFDVKD. The CDR3 DNA reads as TGTGCCACCAGTGTGGGGGACAGGGCTTCCTACGAGCAGTACTTC. Encoded protein: CATSVGDRASYEQYF.

Turning to this clonotype: This could be a read error, since a much larger clone is one nucleotide away. The V and J genes are TRBV20-1 and TRBJ2-2; 10 bases align to TRBD2. Looked up from germline, CDR1 is DFQATT and CDR2 is SNEGSKA (reference sequence). This CDR3 region has 16 residues. V trimming: 6 bases; J trimming: 5 bases; junction bases outside the gene matches: 12. In nucleotides, the CDR3 is TGCAGTGCCATTCAGCTAGCGGGGGTGGAAACCGGGGAGCTGTTTTTT. Amino acids: CSAIQLAGVETGELFF.

As concerns this clonotype: Lacking the conserved final phenylalanine or tryptophan, this CDR3 likely reflects a read error. This chain joins TRBV14 and TRBJ1-1, with D tentatively TRBD1 (5 bases). This CDR3 is 12 amino acids long. Per germline, CDR1 SGHDN and CDR2 FVKESK. Deletions cut 3 bases from V and 8 bases from J, with 10 bases between. CDR3 in amino acids: CASSHRVTEAFS. CDR3 sequence (DNA): TGTGCCAGCAGCCACAGGGTCACAGAAGCTTTCTCT.

Many counts were recorded for this clonotype. The chain joins TRBV12-3 or TRBV12-4 to TRBJ1-5, with a possible D match to TRBD1 (5 bases). The CDR3 has 17 amino acids. Between the trimmed V and J ends, which lost 2 bases and 1 base, there was a span of 15 bases. Written as DNA, the CDR3 is TGTGCCAGCAGTTTATTCGGGGCGGGGCACAGCAATCAGCCCCAGCATTTT. Its translation: CASSLFGAGHSNQPQHF.

The CDR3 protein is CASTRTRRRGDEQYF. CDR3 DNA sequence: TGTGCCAGCACCAGAACGAGACGCCGGGGCGACGAGCAGTACTTC. This sequence joins TRBV21-1 and TRBJ2-7; no check of the table's D call, TRBD1, against the DNA was made. TRBV21-1 is reported as a pseudogene. The CDR3 is 15 residues long.

This clonotype was seen repeatedly, ten times or more. The chain couples TRBV5-6 to TRBJ2-7; the match to TRBD1 covers 8 bases. This CDR3 is 15 amino acids long. From germline, CDR1 is SGHDT and CDR2 YYEEEE. J was trimmed by 0 bases and V by 6 bases; bases with no gene match: 8. The DNA for the CDR3 is TGTGCCAGCAACACGCGGACAGGGCCCTCCTACGAGCAGTACTTC. It is translated as CASNTRTGPSYEQYF.

The chain joins TRBV14 to TRBJ2-3; 11 bases are shared with TRBD2. Germline trimming cut 4 bases from V and 3 bases from J; bases unmatched to any gene: 6. The CDR3 sequence is 16 residues long. Germline CDR1 reads SGHDN; CDR2 reads FVKESK. This CDR3 reads CASSLRLAGKTDTQYF. CDR3 sequence (DNA): TGTGCCAGCAGCCTTCGACTAGCGGGGAAAACAGATACGCAGTATTTT.

This clonotype showed up just a few times. The chain combines TRBV20-1 with TRBJ2-2, with TRBD2 matching over 7 bases. V was pared by 0 bases and J by 1 base, with 5 bases of the junction left unmatched. The germline V gene has CDR1 DFQATT and CDR2 SNEGSKA (reference sequence). The CDR3 totals 16 residues. Here the CDR3 reads CSARDRGGVNTGELFF. The CDR3 DNA sequence: TGCAGTGCTAGAGATCGTGGGGGGGTGAACACCGGGGAGCTGTTTTTT.

This clonotype showed up just a few times. V usage is TRBV20-1 and J usage is TRBJ2-1; 14 bases line up with TRBD2. The CDR3 spans 15 residues. Germline V lookup: CDR1 DFQATT, CDR2 SNEGSKA (reference sequence). V was clipped by 8 bases and J by 4 bases; unmatched bases: 7. CDR3 sequence (DNA): TGCAGTCCGGGGACTAGCGGGGGTTCGTACAATGAGCAGTTCTTC. Residues: CSPGTSGGSYNEQFF.

In its sample, this clonotype was seen many times. V usage is TRBV9 and J usage is TRBJ2-3; 9 bases agree with TRBD2. V was pared by 4 bases and J by 4 bases, with 13 bases of the junction left unmatched. Germline values: CDR1 SGDLS, CDR2 YYNGEE. The CDR3 has 17 residues. The CDR3 reads CASSSPRGRGGPDTQYF. For the CDR3, the DNA is TGTGCCAGCAGCTCCCCCCGAGGGCGGGGGGGCCCAGATACGCAGTATTTT.

Many counts were recorded for this clonotype. The rearrangement joins TRBV6-1 to TRBJ2-3; the match to TRBD2 covers 15 bases. Germline loops: CDR1 MNHNS, CDR2 SASEGT. CDR3 length equals 16 residues. The junction had 7 bases not matched to a gene; V was cut back by 7 bases and J by 5 bases. CDR3 in amino acids: CASTRPGLAGGDTQYF. CDR3 DNA: TGTGCCAGCACCCGTCCGGGACTAGCGGGGGGAGATACGCAGTATTTT.

This clonotype has more than one count but fewer than ten. The chain links TRBV12-3 or TRBV12-4 to TRBJ2-5, with 10 bases identical to TRBD2. V shed 4 bases and J 4 bases; nucleotides not matched to a gene: 9. The CDR3 loop spans 16 amino acids. DNA for the CDR3: TGTGCCAGCAGTTATACTAGCGGGGCCCTTTCAGAGACCCAGTACTTC. Protein product: CASSYTSGALSETQYF.

This CDR3 is CASSQYNGPYEQYF. Written as DNA, the CDR3 is TGTGCCAGCAGCCAGTATAACGGCCCCTACGAGCAGTACTTC. The chain combines TRBV3-1 with TRBJ2-7; D gene ambiguous. The germline V gene encodes CDR1 LGHDT and CDR2 YNNKEL (reference sequence). The CDR3 spans 14 residues. Between the trimmed V and J ends, which lost 3 bases and 2 bases, there was a span of 11 bases.

The chain combines TRBV7-2 with TRBJ2-1; no clear D. The CDR3 covers 12 residues. V dropped 5 bases and J dropped 9 bases, with 11 bases sitting between them. The germline V gene encodes CDR1 SGHTA and CDR2 FQGNSA. CDR3 nucleotides: TGTGCCAGCAGCCCTCGGGCCGGTGAGCAGTTCTTC. Its protein product is CASSPRAGEQFF.

The V call is TRBV6-5, the J call TRBJ1-1; D is undetermined. V was trimmed by 0 bases and J by 2 bases, leaving 10 bases between them. Germline V gene lookup returns CDR1 MNHEY and CDR2 SVGAGI. The length of the CDR3 is 15 residues. CDR3 residues: CASSYSTTINTEAFF. The CDR3 DNA reads TGTGCCAGCAGTTACTCGACCACAATCAACACTGAAGCTTTCTTT.

The CDR3 DNA reads TGTGCCAGCAGCTTAAATTGGGGCGCCTACAAACCTGGGGCCAACGTCCTGACTTTC. Encoded protein: CASSLNWGAYKPGANVLTF. V and J are TRBV7-3 and TRBJ2-6; a possible D gene is TRBD1 (5 bases). V lost 1 base and J 2 bases, leaving 18 bases between the germline ends. The germline V gene encodes CDR1 SGHTA and CDR2 FQGTGA. The CDR3 is 19 amino acids.

The chain recombines TRBV30 with TRBJ1-5; D gene ambiguous. The CDR3 spans 13 residues. CDR1 is GTSNPN, CDR2 SVGIG, per germline (reference sequence). V dropped 3 bases and J dropped 5 bases, with 11 bases sitting between them. CDR3 nucleotide sequence: TGTGCCTGGAGAGGTAACGACGATCAGCCCCAGCATTTT. Translated: CAWRGNDDQPQHF.

V gene TRBV13 combines with J gene TRBJ1-2; no clear D. Deletions cut 6 bases from V and 4 bases from J, with 9 bases between. The germline V gene encodes CDR1 PRHDT and CDR2 FYEKMQ (reference sequence). The CDR3 spans 12 residues. Here the CDR3 reads CASSHEVYGYTF. The CDR3 DNA follows: TGTGCCAGCAGTCACGAAGTCTATGGCTACACCTTC.

This clonotype was counted ten times or more. The CDR3 sequence is CAISESAEYGYTF. CDR3 in DNA: TGTGCCATCAGTGAGTCCGCCGAGTATGGCTACACCTTC. V usage is TRBV10-3 and J usage is TRBJ1-2; D is uncertain. The CDR3 covers 13 residues. The V and J ends lost 0 bases and 5 bases respectively, with 7 bases between them. Per germline, CDR1 ENHRY and CDR2 SYGVKD.

This clonotype was seen ten or more times. This rearrangement joins TRBV9 to TRBJ2-3; 7 bases are a match to TRBD1. CDR1 and CDR2 (germline): SGDLS, YYNGEE. This CDR3 comprises 12 residues. After removal of 3 bases from V and 8 bases from J, the junction contained 3 bases not matched to a gene. In DNA, the CDR3 is TGTGCCAGCAGCGGGGGACAGAGTACGCAGTATTTT. It codes for CASSGGQSTQYF.

This clonotype has a handful of counts. The genes are TRBV30 and TRBJ1-1; TRBD1 might be the D (5 bases). The CDR3 covers 13 residues. Trimming removed 8 bases from V and 1 base from J, with 14 bases in between. Germline CDR1 GTSNPN, CDR2 SVGIG (reference sequence). CDR3 residues: CASDSGGNTEAFF. The CDR3, as DNA: TGTGCCAGCGATTCCGGGGGGAACACTGAAGCTTTCTTT.

Comments on this clonotype: The conserved phenylalanine or tryptophan is not found at the CDR3 terminus, so this likely reflects a read error. The chain joins TRBV29-1 to TRBJ1-1; tentatively, D is TRBD1 (5 bases). The V gene lost 6 bases and the J gene lost 3 bases, with 14 bases spanning the gap. The germline CDR1 and CDR2 sequences are SQVTM and ANQGSEA. The CDR3 spans 13 residues. The CDR3 sequence is CSVLDSLDTEAFY. In DNA, the CDR3 is TGCAGCGTATTAGACAGCCTTGACACTGAAGCTTTCTAT.